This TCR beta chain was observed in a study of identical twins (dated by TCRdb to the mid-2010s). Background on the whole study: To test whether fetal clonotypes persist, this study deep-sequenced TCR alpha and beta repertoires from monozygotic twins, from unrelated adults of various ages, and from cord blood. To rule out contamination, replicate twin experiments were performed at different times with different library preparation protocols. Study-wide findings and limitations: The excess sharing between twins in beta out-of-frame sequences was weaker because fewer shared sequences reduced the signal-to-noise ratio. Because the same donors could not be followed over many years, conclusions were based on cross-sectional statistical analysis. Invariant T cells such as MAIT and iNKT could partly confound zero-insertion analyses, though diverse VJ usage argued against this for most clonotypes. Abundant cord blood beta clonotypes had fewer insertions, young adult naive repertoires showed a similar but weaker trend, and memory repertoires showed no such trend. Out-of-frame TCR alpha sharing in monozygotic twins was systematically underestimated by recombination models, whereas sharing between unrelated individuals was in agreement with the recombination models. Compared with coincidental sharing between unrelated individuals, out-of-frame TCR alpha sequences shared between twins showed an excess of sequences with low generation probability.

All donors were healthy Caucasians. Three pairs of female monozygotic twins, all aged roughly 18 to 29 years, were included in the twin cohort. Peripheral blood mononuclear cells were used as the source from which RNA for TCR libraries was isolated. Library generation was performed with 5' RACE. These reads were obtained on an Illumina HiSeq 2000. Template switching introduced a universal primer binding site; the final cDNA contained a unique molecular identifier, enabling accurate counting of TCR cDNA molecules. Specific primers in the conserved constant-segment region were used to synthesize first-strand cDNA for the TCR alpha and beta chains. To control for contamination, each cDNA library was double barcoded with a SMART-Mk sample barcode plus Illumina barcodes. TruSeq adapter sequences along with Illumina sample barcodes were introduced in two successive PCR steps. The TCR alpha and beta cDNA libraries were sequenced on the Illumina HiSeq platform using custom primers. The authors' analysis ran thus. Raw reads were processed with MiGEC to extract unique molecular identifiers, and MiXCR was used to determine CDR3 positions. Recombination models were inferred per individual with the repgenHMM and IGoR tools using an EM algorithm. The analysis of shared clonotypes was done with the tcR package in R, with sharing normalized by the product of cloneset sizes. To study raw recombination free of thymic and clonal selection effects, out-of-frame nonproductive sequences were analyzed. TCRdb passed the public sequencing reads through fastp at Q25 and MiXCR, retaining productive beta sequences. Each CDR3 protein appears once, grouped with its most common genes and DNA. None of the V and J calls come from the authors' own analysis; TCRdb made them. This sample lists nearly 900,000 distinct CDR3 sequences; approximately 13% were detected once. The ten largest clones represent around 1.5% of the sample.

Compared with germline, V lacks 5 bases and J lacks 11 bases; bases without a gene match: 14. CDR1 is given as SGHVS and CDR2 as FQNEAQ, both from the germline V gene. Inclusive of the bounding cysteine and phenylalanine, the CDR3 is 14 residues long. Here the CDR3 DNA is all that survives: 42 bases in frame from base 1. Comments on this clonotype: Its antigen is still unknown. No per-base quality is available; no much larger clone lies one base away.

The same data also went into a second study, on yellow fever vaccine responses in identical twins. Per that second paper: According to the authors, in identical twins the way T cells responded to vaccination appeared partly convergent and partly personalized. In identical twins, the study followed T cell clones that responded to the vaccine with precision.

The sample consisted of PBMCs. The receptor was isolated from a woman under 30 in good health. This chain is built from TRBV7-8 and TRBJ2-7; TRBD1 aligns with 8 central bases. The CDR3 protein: CASSPQGAGAEEYF. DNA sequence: TGTGCCAGCAGCCCCCAGGGGGCAGGGGCGGAGGAGTACTTC.